Sequencing of this TCR beta chain was carried out in a study of shared clonotypes between healthy human individuals. For the study at large: Each donor contributed plates that comprised three CD4 naive, three CD4 memory, two CD8 naive and one CD8 memory. Regarding the study as a whole: The diversity represented, both genetic and in exposure history, was limited by few donors. Estimated clonotype richness was generally higher in naive than memory subsets.

Notes on this clone: What it binds is unknown.

This CDR3 spans 15 amino acids. Germline V lookup: CDR1 SEHNR, CDR2 FQNEAQ (reference sequence). The V segment lost 4 bases and the J segment 4 bases; nucleotides outside the gene matches: 6. Evenly divided among several immunoSEQ plates was the genomic DNA of each subset. Here immunoSEQ multiplex PCR was the method, and the copy in TCRdb shows in-frame clones only, minus some. The data show 2,500,000 or so clones, with over 85% seen just once and about 0.34% held by the top ten. The sequenced sample consisted of naive CD4+ T cells from PBMCs. Subset of the sample: CD45RA+ positively selected. This TCR came from a man between 18 and 29 years old in good health. Some clones in this sample may be carry-over from other donors' samples. The chain links TRBV7-9 to TRBJ2-2; 7 bases line up with TRBD1. The CDR3 DNA reads as TGTGCCAGCAGCTCCCTGGCAGGGGGCACCGGGGAGCTGTTTTTT. This codes for CASSSLAGGTGELFF.